The sequence of this TCR beta chain was determined in a study of cytomegalovirus exposure and HLA in healthy donors. The PCR used 60 Vbeta and 13 Jbeta primers. The table came from immunoSEQ multiplex PCR; TCRdb's copy has only in-frame clones and leaves some out. Among about 140,000 clones listed, 65% to 80% were seen once. V dropped 7 bases and J dropped 1 base, with 14 bases sitting between them. Germline V lookup: CDR1 LNHNV, CDR2 YYDKDF (reference sequence). This CDR3 comprises 15 residues. The sample comprised PBMCs. The rearrangement joins TRBV15 to TRBJ1-5; D is unclear. The TCR sequence derives from a male donor in good health and CMV-seropositive. CDR3 protein: CATTDKGVSNQPQHF. CDR3 coding DNA: TGTGCCACCACGGATAAGGGAGTCAGCAATCAGCCCCAGCATTTT.